This T cell receptor (beta chain) was identified in a study of blood T cell repertoires in COVID-19. This CDR3 comprises 13 residues. V was cut by 4 bases and J by 6 bases, with 15 bases left in between. CDR1 is GTSNPN, CDR2 SVGIG, per germline (reference sequence). Libraries were prepared by immunoSEQ multiplex PCR; TCRdb keeps only in-frame clonotypes and omits some of them. The sample lists 200,000 to 300,000 clones, approximately 80% seen once, with 27% in the top ten. The V call is TRBV30, the J call TRBJ1-1; the D gene is possibly TRBD1 (5 bases). The clonotype originates from a middle-aged man with acute or convalescent COVID-19. Source material: peripheral blood. DNA for the CDR3: TGTGCCTGGAAAGTTCAGGGCGGCGCTGAAGCTTTCTTT. The encoded protein is CAWKVQGGAEAFF.